A selection of T cell receptor beta chains follows, all from one sample in a study of chemoradiotherapy in HPV16-positive cancers. Profiling relied on immunoSEQ multiplex PCR, and the TCRdb table lists in-frame clones only, not all of them. The sample contains about 11,000 clones, 60% to 75% of which appear only once. The specimen was collected from a patient who underwent chemoradiotherapy. Receptor source: a human donor with HPV-associated anogenital cancer. CDR3s include the opening cysteine and the closing phenylalanine or tryptophan. The D gene is left open where the match is weak.

TRBJ1-4 - TRBV9 TGTGCCAGCAGCGTAGGACTGATTAATGAAAAACTGTTTTTT CASSVGLINEKLFF
TRBJ2-5 TRBD2 TRBV28 TGTGCCAGCAGTGGGGCTAGCGGGCGGTACCAAGAGACCCAGTACTTC CASSGASGRYQETQYF
TRBJ2-7 TRBD2 TRBV28 TGTGCCAGCAGTCTTAGCGGGAGGACCTTCTTGGGTGAGCAGTACTTC CASSLSGRTFLGEQYF
TRBJ2-7 - TRBV2 TGTGCCAGCGACCCAGGGTACGAGCAGTACTTC CASDPGYEQYF
TRBJ1-2 TRBD1 TRBV5-4 TGTGCCAGCAGGCTGCTGGGACAGAATAACTATGGCTACACCTTC CASRLLGQNNYGYTF
TRBJ1-1 - TRBV2 TGTGCCAGCAAAAGTGAGGGACCCCACACTGAAGCTTTCTTT CASKSEGPHTEAFF
TRBJ2-3 TRBD2 TRBV4-3 TGCGCCAGCAGCCAAGATCTAGCGGGAGGGCCAGATACGCAGTATTTT CASSQDLAGGPDTQYF
TRBJ2-7 - TRBV9 TGTGCCAGCAGCCCATCGGTAGGCCTGGACGAGCAGTACTTC CASSPSVGLDEQYF
TRBJ2-7 - TRBV10-3 TGTGCCATCAGTGAAAGAGGGAACGAGCAGTACTTC CAISERGNEQYF
TRBJ2-1 - TRBV9 TGTGCCAGCAGCGTAGGGGGGGCGACCCTTCCCACCAATGAGCAGTTCTTC CASSVGGATLPTNEQFF